This T cell receptor (beta chain) was sequenced during a study of beta chain features in type 1 diabetes. Study overall: The patient and healthy donor groups were comparable for age, gender and cell yields. Findings of the study overall: There was a moderate but significant shortening of TCRB CDR3s in all four CD4+ subsets of Type 1 diabetes patients. VDJ junctions from type 1 diabetes patients carried fewer insertions and larger deletions.

Once sorted, every population was more than 95% pure. This clone was counted a few times. As yet, its antigen is unknown. Germline CDR1 is MNHNS and CDR2 is SASEGT. CDR3 length: 15 residues. The V and J ends lost 3 bases and 7 bases, in that order; junction bases with no gene match: 6. The study reverse transcribed the entire isolated RNA, so it sequenced expressed TCRB transcripts. Repertoires were generated with immunoSEQ multiplex PCR, while TCRdb's copy carries only in-frame clones and drops some. The sample contains under 200,000 clones, roughly 9% of which appear only once. This clonotype was sampled from a woman aged 18 to 35 in good health. V gene TRBV6-1 combines with J gene TRBJ1-6; 7 positions match TRBD1. The sample taken for sequencing was central memory CD4+ T cells from blood. CDR3 sequence reads: CASSDPGQRNSPLHF. DNA of the CDR3: TGTGCCAGCAGTGACCCGGGACAGAGGAATTCACCCCTCCACTTT.